This TCR beta chain was profiled in a study of cytomegalovirus exposure and HLA in healthy donors (dated by TCRdb to about 2017). With regard to the full study: In an earlier analysis of some 550 of the donors, approximately 300 Gb of sequence data and 100 million or so unique TCR beta sequences from roughly 180 million T cells were reported. Roughly 300 gigabases of sequencing data and around 88 million unique TCR sequences made up an early release that covered roughly 670 HLA-typed donors. Among the roughly 400 genotyped donors, 81% belonged to the genetic ancestry cluster associated with self-reported Caucasian donors. The study was designed to test whether signatures of past pathogen exposure could be identified by cataloging public T cell receptors. Using immunosequencing, the study profiled T cell repertoires from around 670 subjects and related those repertoires to cytomegalovirus serostatus. A separate validation cohort of 90 to 150 different subjects was used in addition to the roughly 670-subject first cohort. The study combined high-throughput TCR immunosequencing, statistical association of individual TCRs with disease status, and machine learning to predict cytomegalovirus infection status. A later analysis re-analyzed previously published TCR beta repertoires from 550 to 700 donors and added high-resolution HLA genotyping to study TCR occurrence patterns. In the later analysis, no new phenotypic data were used to find candidate immune exposures; instead, reliance was placed on TCR beta sequences and their occurrence across donors. An earlier analysis of several hundred of the donors used high-throughput TCR beta sequencing to judge whether each TCR beta V gene segment behaved as functional or pseudogenic. Donor age, sex, ethnicity and CMV serostatus were compiled together with the repertoire data. A later genetic analysis took genome-wide SNP genotypes for 398 of the 666 donors and used that subset as a discovery cohort. All discovery cohort repertoires had been generated on a single sequencing platform. Both class I and class II loci were covered by HLA typing, at four-digit resolution. The number of donors typed differed by locus, with 629-630 for A, B, C, DRB1 and DQB1, around 500 for DQA1, 600 to 610 for DPA1, and approximately 470 for DPB1. Because of strong linkage in the cohort, a handful of DR-DQ haplotypes were treated as single units for association and clustering. Among about 400 genotyped donors of the cohort, an average of around 250,000 unique TCR beta nucleotide sequences was sequenced per donor, of which about 19% were non-productive. Here is what the overall study found, with its caveats: The sequencing pipeline was judged likely to have produced a cluster of highly shared sequence variants as a technical artifact. Over 15 rarely observed V segments, including chromosome 9 orphons, were excluded from the earlier analysis of a few hundred of the donors because counts were too low. In the study, roughly 160 TCR beta chains were listed as associated with cytomegalovirus. A further reported finding was that TCR beta sequences accurately predicted the HLA-A and HLA-B alleles for most subjects in the first cohort. While some public TCRs were present in many individuals, most TCR sequences turned up only very rarely across donors. HLA typing was unavailable for some donors at each locus, so association tests used only the typed subset. Some IMGT-functional V segments, including TRBV6-2 and TRBV6-3, could not be told apart with the 87-base-pair reads, so those segments were excluded. The classifier was reported to diagnose cytomegalovirus status with high specificity and sensitivity in both the original and validation cohorts. In this cohort, only TCR beta chains were sequenced, and detectable features were limited by the absence of alpha or paired-chain data. In a later analysis, several top co-occurrence clusters were reported to appear linked to parvovirus B19, influenza, CMV and Epstein-Barr virus. Assigning TCR associations to individual alleles was difficult when HLA alleles, especially DR and DQ, strongly co-occurred. V-gene and J-gene trimming of TCR beta chains was associated with a missense DCLRE1C variant in a later genetic analysis, and the association was replicated in an independent cohort. For the cohort, immune exposure information was limited to CMV serostatus. Linkage disequilibrium might explain the correlated functional status among segregating V segments, but an unknown experimental factor could not be excluded. Compared with the roughly 670-donor mean, donors in an Asian-associated ancestry cluster had fewer N-insertions in productive TCRs, according to a later genetic analysis. Specific HLA alleles were associated with 15,000 to 20,000 TCR beta sequences at a false discovery rate of 0.05 in a later analysis. Broadly in line with IMGT annotations, most TCR beta V segments showed up in productive rearrangements about 87% or about 30% of the time in an earlier analysis of around 550 of the donors. It was suggested by the authors that the approach could potentially be generalized to other disease states and immunological phenotypes. Presence/absence analyses assumed roughly uniform sequencing depth across donors, an assumption that may not hold. Most CMV-associated TCR beta chains appeared to be HLA-restricted in a later analysis, and the HLA associations seemed to be driven largely by CMV exposure. A few of the identified cytomegalovirus-associated TCR beta chains were confirmed in vitro to be specific for cytomegalovirus antigens. According to a later analysis, TCR association rates differed among HLA loci, with DRB1 alleles showing the most associated TCRs and HLA-C alleles showing the fewest. In a later analysis, HLA-associated TCR beta chains were found to be more clonally expanded and to have lower generation probabilities than equally common non-associated chains.

This clone was seen just once. What antigen it recognizes has not been identified. No base quality information exists; no much larger clone differs at one position. The CDR3 sequence holds 15 residues, the cysteine and phenylalanine included. Here the CDR3 DNA is all that survives: 45 bases in frame from base 1. CDR1 and CDR2 are drawn from the germline V gene: MNHEY, SVGAGI. V loses 3 bases of germline sequence and J loses 2 bases, and the interval between the two ends is 11 bases. The library was produced with the immunoSEQ multiplex PCR assay. A mixture of 60 forward primers for TCR Vbeta segments and 13 reverse primers for TCR Jbeta segments was used in the multiplex PCR. The CDR3 region of rearranged TCR beta genes was amplified from genomic DNA by a multiplex PCR assay. On the Illumina HiSeq System, the amplified TCR beta libraries were sequenced as 87-base-pair reads. In the source study's methods: A later analysis counted some 74 million unique TCR beta chains across the 550 to 800 repertoires, and roughly 9.9 million of these chains were shared by at least two donors. To remove PCR and sequencing errors, raw reads were error-corrected and collapsed into unique sequences using a nearest-neighbor algorithm that merged closely related sequences. Alignment of CDR3 sequences to IMGT reference sequences was used to assign V, D and J gene segments. For a sequence to be retained, a match of at least six nucleotides was required to both a V gene segment and a J gene segment. Rearrangements were called productive when the CDR3 lacked stop codons and stayed in frame with V and J; all others were non-productive. Following IMGT convention, CDR3 was defined as the stretch from the second conserved V-encoded cysteine to the conserved J-encoded phenylalanine. In an earlier analysis of approximately 590 of the donors, sequences lacking an unambiguous match to a single V gene segment were excluded. An earlier analysis of over 450 of the donors classified V segments as functional when productive rearrangements were above 56.7% and as segregating when the standard deviation between donors was above 5%. A statistical classification framework was built for diagnosing cytomegalovirus status from the catalog of TCR beta chain sequences. V and J gene assignment, in a later analysis, came from comparing TCR nucleotide sequences with IMGT/GENE-DB human TR gene sequences. A later analysis assigned CDR3 sequences and most-parsimonious VDJ recombination scenarios with the TCRdist pipeline. In a later analysis, every TCR beta chain was defined by the combination of its CDR3 amino acid sequence and its V-gene family, and reads without a unique V-gene family were dropped. To address suspected cross-contamination and a sequencing artifact, a later analysis removed roughly 580 highly shared, low-generation-probability nucleotide sequences. In a later analysis, a clonal expansion index for each public chain was calculated from normalized within-repertoire ranks of inferred template counts. In a later analysis, generation probabilities were computed with a VDJ recombination model fitted to out-of-frame rearrangements, and the resulting probabilities were checked against IGoR. In a later analysis, hypergeometric tests were used to score TCR-TCR, TCR-HLA and TCR-CMV co-occurrence, with a repertoire-size bias correction applied to TCR pairs. In a later analysis, false discovery rates were estimated by permuting HLA or CMV assignments 20 times. In a later analysis, co-occurring TCRs were grouped with DBSCAN, and TCRdist sequence similarity was added when clustering was performed within HLA-allele-positive subsets. Repertoires with fewer than 30,000 or more than 120,000 public chains were left out of co-occurrence clustering, as were a few repertoires with anomalous nucleotide sharing. TCRdb stores this immuneACCESS table with in-frame sequences only. Part of the clones is absent; in the studies checked, under half of the shortfall reflects unresolved V genes, and no reason is known for the rest. Clonal size and the V and J genes are those of that table, whereas D and trimming came from the DNA. The sample records 150,000 to 180,000 clones, over 70% of which are singletons. In total, the top ten clones hold about 13% of the sample.

The cohort consisted of 600 or so healthy bone marrow donors. Cohort members were all nominally healthy when sampled, although unrecorded immune exposures were likely present. The donor tested CMV seropositive and was one of the 289 seropositive cohort members. Every donor gave a peripheral blood sample, and the peripheral blood mononuclear cells from that sample were used for TCR beta sequencing. Genomic DNA extraction from the blood cell samples was performed with the Qiagen DNeasy Blood Extraction Kit. The sequence was obtained from a man aged 30-40 years in good health and CMV-seropositive. This chain is built from TRBV6-5 and TRBJ1-5; a tentative D match to TRBD1 spans 5 bases. Input material: PBMCs. CDR3 reads: CASSYGGTGNQPQHF. The DNA sequence reads TGTGCCAGCAGTTATGGAGGGACTGGCAATCAGCCCCAGCATTTT.